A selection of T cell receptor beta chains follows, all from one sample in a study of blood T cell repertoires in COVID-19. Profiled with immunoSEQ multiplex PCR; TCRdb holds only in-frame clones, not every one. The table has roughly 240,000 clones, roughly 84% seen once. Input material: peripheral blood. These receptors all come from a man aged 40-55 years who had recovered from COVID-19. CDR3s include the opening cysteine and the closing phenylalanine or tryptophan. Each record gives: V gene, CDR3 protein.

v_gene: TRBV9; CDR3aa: CASSGQLQETQYF
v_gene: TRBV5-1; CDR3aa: CASSDGQGRAEAFF
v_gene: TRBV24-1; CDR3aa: CATSDGGLAQYF
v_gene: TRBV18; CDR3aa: CASSPRAGGPNEQFF
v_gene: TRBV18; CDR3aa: CASSPGQGRFDGYTF
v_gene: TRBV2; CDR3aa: CASSPAGGAHSPLHF
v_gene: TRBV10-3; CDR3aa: CAISESPGKKDSPLHF
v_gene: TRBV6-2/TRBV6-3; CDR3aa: CASSYYRQNTEAFF
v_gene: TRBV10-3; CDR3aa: CAISGGTENGYTF
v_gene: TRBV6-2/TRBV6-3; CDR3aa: CASSSPGDYGYTF
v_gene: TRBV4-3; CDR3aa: CASSHDASLAGRGQFF
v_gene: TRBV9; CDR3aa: CASSLGGGGLDEQFF
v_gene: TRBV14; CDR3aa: CASRAPSGRDTGELFF
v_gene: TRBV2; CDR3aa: CASRGQSNQPQHF
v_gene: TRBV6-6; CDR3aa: CASSYYPSTYNEQFF
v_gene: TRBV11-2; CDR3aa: CASSRKGDQETQYF
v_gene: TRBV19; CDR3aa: CASSIGSTSDQETQYF